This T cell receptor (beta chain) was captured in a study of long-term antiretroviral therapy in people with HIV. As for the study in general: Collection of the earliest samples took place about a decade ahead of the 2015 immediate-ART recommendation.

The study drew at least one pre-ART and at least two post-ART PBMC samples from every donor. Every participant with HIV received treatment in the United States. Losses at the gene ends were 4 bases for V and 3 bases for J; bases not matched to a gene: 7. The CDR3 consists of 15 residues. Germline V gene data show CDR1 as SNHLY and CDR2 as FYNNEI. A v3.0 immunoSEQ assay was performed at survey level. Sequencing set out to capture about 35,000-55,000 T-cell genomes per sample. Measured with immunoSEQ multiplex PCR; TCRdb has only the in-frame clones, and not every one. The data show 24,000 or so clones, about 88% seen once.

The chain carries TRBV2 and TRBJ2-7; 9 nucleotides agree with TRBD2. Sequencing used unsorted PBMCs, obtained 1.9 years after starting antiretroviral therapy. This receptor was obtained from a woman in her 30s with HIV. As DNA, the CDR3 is TGTGCCAGCAGTGTGCAGCGGGGGGCCTTCTACGAGCAGTACGTC. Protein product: CASSVQRGAFYEQYV.